This T cell receptor beta chain was observed in a study of T cell responses to AZD1222 COVID-19 vaccine. Per the germline V gene, CDR1 is SGHNT and CDR2 is YYREEE (reference sequence). The CDR3 loop spans 15 amino acids. The V end was cut by 3 bases, the J end by 0 bases, with 11 bases between. Study-level points and caveats: There were mostly white British donors and more females than males, and clonal diversity was possibly underestimated.

With regard to this clone: As yet, its antigen is unknown.

Using immunoSEQ multiplex PCR, the repertoire was profiled, and TCRdb retains in-frame clones only, with some absent. The table lists 100,000 to 150,000 clones, approximately 87% of them singletons, with about 10% in the top ten. V usage is TRBV5-4 and J usage is TRBJ2-3, with D possibly TRBD1 on 6 matching bases. The starting material was peripheral blood, obtained on day 0 of AZD1222 vaccination. The clonotype originates from an adult in good health. The CDR3 reads CASSWKDRSTDTQYF. The CDR3 coding sequence is TGTGCCAGCAGCTGGAAGGACAGAAGCACAGATACGCAGTATTTT.